Detailed here is one T cell receptor (beta chain). These data come from a study of control samples from healthy donors and cancer patients. Trimming removed 4 bases from V and 5 bases from J; junction bases left unmatched: 9. Germline assignment: CDR1 LNHDA and CDR2 SQIVND (reference sequence). The CDR3 length is 16 residues. TCRdb's copy holds only in-frame clones and misses some; the assay was immunoSEQ multiplex PCR. The sample includes 130,000 to 150,000 clones, roughly nine tenths of them seen just once. Sequencing input: blood. The TCR originated in a woman between 25 and 40 years old in good health. The chain couples TRBV19 to TRBJ1-5; 9 bases line up with TRBD1. In nucleotides, the CDR3 is TGTGCCAGTAGTAATGCCGGGACAGGGTTTTATCAGCCCCAGCATTTT. This translates into CASSNAGTGFYQPQHF.